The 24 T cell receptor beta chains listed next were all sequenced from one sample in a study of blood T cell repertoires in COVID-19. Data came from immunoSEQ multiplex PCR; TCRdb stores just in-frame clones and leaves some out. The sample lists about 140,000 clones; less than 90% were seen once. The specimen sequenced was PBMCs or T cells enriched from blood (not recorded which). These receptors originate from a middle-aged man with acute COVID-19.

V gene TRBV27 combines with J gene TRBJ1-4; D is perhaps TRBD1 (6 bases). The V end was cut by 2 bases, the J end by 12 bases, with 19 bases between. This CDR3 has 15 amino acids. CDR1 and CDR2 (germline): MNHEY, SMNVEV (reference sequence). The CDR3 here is CASSLNTGGLGELFF. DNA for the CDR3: TGTGCCAGCAGTTTAAACACGGGGGGCTTGGGGGAACTGTTTTTT.

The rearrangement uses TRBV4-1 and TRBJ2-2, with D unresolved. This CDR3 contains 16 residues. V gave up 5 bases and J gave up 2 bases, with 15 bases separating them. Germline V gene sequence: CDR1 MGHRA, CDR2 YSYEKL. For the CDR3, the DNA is TGCGCCAGCAGCTCCGGAAGAGACTTAAACACCGGGGAGCTGTTTTTT. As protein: CASSSGRDLNTGELFF.

The CDR3 DNA reads TGTGCCACCAGTGATTTGTCCTCCGGGACAGGTCCTCTCACAGATACGCAGTATTTT. The encoded protein is CATSDLSSGTGPLTDTQYF. The chain couples TRBV24-1 to TRBJ2-3; 8 bases align to TRBD1. The CDR3 has 19 amino acids. Losses at the gene ends were 0 bases for V and 2 bases for J; bases not matched to a gene: 12. Germline loops: CDR1 KGHDR, CDR2 SFDVKD.

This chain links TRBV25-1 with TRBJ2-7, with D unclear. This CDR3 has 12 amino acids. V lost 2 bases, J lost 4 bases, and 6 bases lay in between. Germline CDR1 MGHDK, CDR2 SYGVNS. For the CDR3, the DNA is TGTGCCAGCAGTGAAGACGGGTACGAGCAGTACTTC. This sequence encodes CASSEDGYEQYF.

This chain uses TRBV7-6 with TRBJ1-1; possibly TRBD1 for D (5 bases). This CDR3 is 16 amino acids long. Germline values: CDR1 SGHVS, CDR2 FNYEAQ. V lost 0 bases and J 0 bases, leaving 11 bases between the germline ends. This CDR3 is CASSLAARGMNTEAFF. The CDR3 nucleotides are TGTGCCAGCAGCTTAGCTGCAAGGGGTATGAACACTGAAGCTTTCTTT.

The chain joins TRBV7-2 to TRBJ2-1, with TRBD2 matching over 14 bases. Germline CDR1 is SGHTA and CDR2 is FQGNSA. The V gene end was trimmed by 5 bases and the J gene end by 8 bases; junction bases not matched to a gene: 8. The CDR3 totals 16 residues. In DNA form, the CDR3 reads TGTGCCAGCAGCCCGCGACTAGCGGGGGGGTGGGATGAGCAGTTCTTC. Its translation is CASSPRLAGGWDEQFF.

CDR3: CASSFLDGNTEAFF. The CDR3 nucleotides are TGTGCCAGCAGTTTTCTAGACGGAAACACTGAAGCTTTCTTT. V and J are TRBV7-8 and TRBJ1-1; D not resolved. Germline assignment: CDR1 SGHVS and CDR2 FQNEAQ. The length of the CDR3 is 14 residues. The V and J ends lost 6 bases and 2 bases respectively, with 13 bases between them.

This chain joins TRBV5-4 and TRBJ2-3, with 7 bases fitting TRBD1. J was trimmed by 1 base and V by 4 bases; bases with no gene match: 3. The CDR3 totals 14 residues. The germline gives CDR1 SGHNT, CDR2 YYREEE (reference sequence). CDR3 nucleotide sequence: TGTGCCAGCAGCCAGGGGACAGGCACAGATACGCAGTATTTT. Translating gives CASSQGTGTDTQYF. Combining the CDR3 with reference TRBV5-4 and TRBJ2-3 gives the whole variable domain ETGVTQSPTHLIKTRGQQVTLRCSSQSGHNTVSWYQQALGQGPQFIFQYYREEENGRGNFPPRFSGLQFPNYSSELNVNALELDDSALYLCASSQGTGTDTQYFGPGTRLTVL.

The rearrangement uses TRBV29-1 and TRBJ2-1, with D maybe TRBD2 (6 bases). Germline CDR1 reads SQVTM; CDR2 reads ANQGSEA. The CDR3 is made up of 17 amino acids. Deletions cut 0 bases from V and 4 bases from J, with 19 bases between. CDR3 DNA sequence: TGCAGCGTTGAAGATAAGTATTGGGGGGAAGGTTACAATGAGCAGTTCTTC. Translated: CSVEDKYWGEGYNEQFF.

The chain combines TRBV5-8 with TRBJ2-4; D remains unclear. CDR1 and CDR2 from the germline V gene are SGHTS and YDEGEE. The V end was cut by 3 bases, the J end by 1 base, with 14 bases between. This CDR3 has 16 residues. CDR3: CASSSLISSAKNIQYF. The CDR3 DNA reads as TGTGCCAGCAGCTCCCTGATTAGCTCGGCCAAAAACATTCAGTACTTC.

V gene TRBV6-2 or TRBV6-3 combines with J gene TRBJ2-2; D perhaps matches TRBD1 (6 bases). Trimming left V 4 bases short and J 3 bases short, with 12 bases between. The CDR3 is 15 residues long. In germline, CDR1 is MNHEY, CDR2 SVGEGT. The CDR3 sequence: CASSLHREDTGELFF. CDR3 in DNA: TGTGCCAGCAGTTTACACAGGGAAGACACCGGGGAGCTGTTTTTT.

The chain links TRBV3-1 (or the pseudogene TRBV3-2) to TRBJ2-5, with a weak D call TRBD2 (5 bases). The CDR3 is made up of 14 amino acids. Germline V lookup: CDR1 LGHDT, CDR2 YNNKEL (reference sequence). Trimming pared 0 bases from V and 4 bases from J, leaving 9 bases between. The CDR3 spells CASSQDLGRETQYF. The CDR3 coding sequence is TGTGCCAGCAGCCAAGATCTAGGGAGAGAGACCCAGTACTTC.

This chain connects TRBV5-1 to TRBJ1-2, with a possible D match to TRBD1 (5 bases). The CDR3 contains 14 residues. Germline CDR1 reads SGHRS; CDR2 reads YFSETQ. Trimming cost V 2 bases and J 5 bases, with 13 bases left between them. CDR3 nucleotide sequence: TGCGCCAGCAGCTTCACCGGGGGGGAATATGGCTACACCTTC. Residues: CASSFTGGEYGYTF. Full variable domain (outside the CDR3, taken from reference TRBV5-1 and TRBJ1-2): KAGVTQTPRYLIKTRGQQVTLSCSPISGHRSVSWYQQTPGQGLQFLFEYFSETQRNKGNFPGRFSGRQFSNSRSEMNVSTLELGDSALYLCASSFTGGEYGYTFGSGTRLTVV.

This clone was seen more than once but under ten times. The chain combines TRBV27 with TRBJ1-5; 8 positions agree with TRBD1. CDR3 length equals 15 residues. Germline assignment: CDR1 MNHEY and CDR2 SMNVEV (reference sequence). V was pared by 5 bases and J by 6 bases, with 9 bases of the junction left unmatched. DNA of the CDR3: TGTGCCAGCAGTCCTAAACAGGGGGGGATTCAGCCCCAGCATTTT. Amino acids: CASSPKQGGIQPQHF.

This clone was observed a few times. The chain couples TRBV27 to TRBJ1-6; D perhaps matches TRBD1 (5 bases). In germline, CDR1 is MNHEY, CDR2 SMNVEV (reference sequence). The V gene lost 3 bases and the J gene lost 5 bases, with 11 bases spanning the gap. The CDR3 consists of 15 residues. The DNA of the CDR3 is TGTGCCAGCAGTTTTGGGGCCGCGAATAATTCACCCCTCCACTTT. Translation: CASSFGAANNSPLHF.

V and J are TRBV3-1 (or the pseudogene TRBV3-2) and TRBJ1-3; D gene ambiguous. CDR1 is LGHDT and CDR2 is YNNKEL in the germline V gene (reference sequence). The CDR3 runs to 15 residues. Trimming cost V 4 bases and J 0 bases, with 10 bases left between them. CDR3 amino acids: CASSPPGVSGNTIYF. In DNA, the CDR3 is TGTGCCAGCAGCCCGCCCGGGGTCTCTGGAAACACCATATATTTT.

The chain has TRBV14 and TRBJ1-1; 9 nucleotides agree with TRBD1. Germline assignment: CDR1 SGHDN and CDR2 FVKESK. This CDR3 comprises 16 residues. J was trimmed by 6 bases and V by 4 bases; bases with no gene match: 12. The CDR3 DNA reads TGTGCCAGCAGCCCTTACAGGGGGCGCGATCTACCTGAAGCTTTCTTT. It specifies CASSPYRGRDLPEAFF.

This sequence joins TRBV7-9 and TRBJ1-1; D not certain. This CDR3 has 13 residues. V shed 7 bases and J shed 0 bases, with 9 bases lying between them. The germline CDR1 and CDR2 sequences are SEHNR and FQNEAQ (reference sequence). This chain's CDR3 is CASTPGMNTEAFF. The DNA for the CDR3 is TGTGCCAGCACACCGGGGATGAACACTGAAGCTTTCTTT.

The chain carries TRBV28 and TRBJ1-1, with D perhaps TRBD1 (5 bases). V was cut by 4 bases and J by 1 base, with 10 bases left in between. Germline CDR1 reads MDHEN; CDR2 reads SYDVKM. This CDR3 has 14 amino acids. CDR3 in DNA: TGTGCCAGCAGTTGGCATCAGGGGAACACTGAAGCTTTCTTT. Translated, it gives CASSWHQGNTEAFF.

The CDR3 sequence: CAIRTRTEPNYGYTF. The DNA of the CDR3 is TGTGCCATCAGGACACGGACAGAGCCTAACTATGGCTACACCTTC. The chain is built from TRBV10-3 and TRBJ1-2; tentative D call: TRBD1 (6 bases). CDR3 length equals 15 residues. From germline, CDR1 is ENHRY and CDR2 SYGVKD. V shed 6 bases and J shed 0 bases, with 14 bases lying between them.

CDR3 DNA: TGTGCCAGCAGATTCGTAGGTAGCTCGTTCGAGCAGTACTTC. Residues: CASRFVGSSFEQYF. The V call is TRBV27, the J call TRBJ2-7; D ambiguous. Trimming shortened V by 6 bases and J by 6 bases, and 18 bases separated the two germline ends. The CDR3 totals 14 residues. Germline V gene sequence: CDR1 MNHEY, CDR2 SMNVEV (reference sequence).

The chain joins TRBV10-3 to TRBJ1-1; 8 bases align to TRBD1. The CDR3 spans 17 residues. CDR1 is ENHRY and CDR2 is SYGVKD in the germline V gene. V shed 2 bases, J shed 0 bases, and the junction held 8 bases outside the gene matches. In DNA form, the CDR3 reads TGTGCCATCAGTGAGGGACAGGGACAAATTATGAACACTGAAGCTTTCTTT. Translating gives CAISEGQGQIMNTEAFF.

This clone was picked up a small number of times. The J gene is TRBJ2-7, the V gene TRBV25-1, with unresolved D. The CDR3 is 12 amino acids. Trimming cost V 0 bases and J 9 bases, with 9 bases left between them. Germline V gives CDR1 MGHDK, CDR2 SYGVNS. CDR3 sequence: CASSEYPGTQYF. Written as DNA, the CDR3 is TGTGCCAGCAGTGAATATCCGGGTACGCAGTACTTC.

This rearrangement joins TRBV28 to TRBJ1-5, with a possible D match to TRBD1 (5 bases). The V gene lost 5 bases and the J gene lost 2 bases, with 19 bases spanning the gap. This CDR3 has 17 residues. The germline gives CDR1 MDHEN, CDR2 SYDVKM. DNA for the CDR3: TGTGCCAGCAGTCCCCCTAAGGGGAATCCGGGCAATCAGCCCCAGCATTTT. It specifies CASSPPKGNPGNQPQHF.